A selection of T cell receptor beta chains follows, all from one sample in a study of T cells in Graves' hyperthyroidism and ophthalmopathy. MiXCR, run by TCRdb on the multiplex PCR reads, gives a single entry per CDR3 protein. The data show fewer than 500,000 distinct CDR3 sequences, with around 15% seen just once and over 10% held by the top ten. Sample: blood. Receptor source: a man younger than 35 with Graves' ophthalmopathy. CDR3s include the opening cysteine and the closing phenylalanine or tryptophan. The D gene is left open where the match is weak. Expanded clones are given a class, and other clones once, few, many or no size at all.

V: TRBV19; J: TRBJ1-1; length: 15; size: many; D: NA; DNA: TGTGCCAGTAGTATAGGCGCAGGGGTGAACACTGAAGCTTTCTTT; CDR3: CASSIGAGVNTEAFF
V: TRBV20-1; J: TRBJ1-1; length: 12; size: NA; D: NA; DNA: TGCAGCTGGACAAGGGCCAACACTGAAGCTTTCTTT; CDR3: CSWTRANTEAFF
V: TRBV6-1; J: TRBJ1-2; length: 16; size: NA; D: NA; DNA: TGTGCCAGCAGTGAAGCCGCCTGGAAGGGGAGCTATGGCTACACCTTC; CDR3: CASSEAAWKGSYGYTF
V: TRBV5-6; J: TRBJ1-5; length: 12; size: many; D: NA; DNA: TGTGCCAGCAGCATACAGAATCAGCCCCAGCATTTT; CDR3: CASSIQNQPQHF
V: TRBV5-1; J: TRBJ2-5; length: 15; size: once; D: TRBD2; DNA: TGCGCCAGCAAACCCATAGCGGGAGTAGAAGAGACCCAGTACTTC; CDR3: CASKPIAGVEETQYF
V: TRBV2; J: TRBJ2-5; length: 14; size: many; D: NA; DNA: TGTGCCAGTCCGCCCCCAGGGAACCAAGAGACCCAGTACTTC; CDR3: CASPPPGNQETQYF
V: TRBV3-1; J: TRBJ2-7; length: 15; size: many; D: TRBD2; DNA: TGTGCCAGCAGCCAAGATTTAGCGGGGGCCTACGAGCAGTACTTC; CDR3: CASSQDLAGAYEQYF
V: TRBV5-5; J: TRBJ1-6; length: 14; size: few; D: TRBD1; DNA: TGTGCCAGCAGCAAGGGACAGGGGTATTCACCCCTCCACTTT; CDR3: CASSKGQGYSPLHF
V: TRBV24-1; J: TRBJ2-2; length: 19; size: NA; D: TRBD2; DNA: TGTGCCACCAGTGATACCCTGACTAGCGGGGGGAGGAACACCGGGGAGCTGTTTTTT; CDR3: CATSDTLTSGGRNTGELFF
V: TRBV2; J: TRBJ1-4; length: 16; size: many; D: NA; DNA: TGTGCCAGCAGTGCCACCTGGGGGGGGGCTAAGGAAAAACTGTTTTTT; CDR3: CASSATWGGAKEKLFF
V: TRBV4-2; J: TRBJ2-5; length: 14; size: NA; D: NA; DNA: TGTGCCAGCAGCCCGGGGACTTACCAAGGGACCCAGTACTTC; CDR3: CASSPGTYQGTQYF
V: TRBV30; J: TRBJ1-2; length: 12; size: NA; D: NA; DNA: TGTGCCTGGAGTGACCAGGGGAAAGGCTACACCTTC; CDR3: CAWSDQGKGYTF
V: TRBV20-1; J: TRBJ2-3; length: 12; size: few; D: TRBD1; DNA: TGCAGTGCTATTGCTACGGGACAGGATCTGTATTTT; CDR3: CSAIATGQDLYF
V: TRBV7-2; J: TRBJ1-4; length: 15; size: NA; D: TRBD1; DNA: TGTGCCAGCAGCGCGCTCGGGACAGGTTCTGAAAAACTGTTTTTT; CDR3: CASSALGTGSEKLFF
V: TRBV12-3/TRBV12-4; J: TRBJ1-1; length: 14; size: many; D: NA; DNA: TGTGCCAGCAGGCCTGTTACAGGAGTCGCTGAAGCTTTCTTT; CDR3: CASRPVTGVAEAFF
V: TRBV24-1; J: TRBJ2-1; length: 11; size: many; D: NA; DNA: TGTGCCACCAGTGATTACAATGAGCAGTTCTTC; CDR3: CATSDYNEQFF
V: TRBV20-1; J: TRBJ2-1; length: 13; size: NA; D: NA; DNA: TGCAGTGCTAGCGGGGGTTTCTACAATGAGCAGTTCTTC; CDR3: CSASGGFYNEQFF
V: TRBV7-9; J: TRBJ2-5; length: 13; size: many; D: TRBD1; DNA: TGTGCCCTAGAGACAGGGGGCGGAGAGACCCAGTACTTC; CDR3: CALETGGGETQYF
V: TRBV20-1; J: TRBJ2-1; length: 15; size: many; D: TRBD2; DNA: TGCAGTGCTTCAAGGACTAGCGGGGGGGCAAATGAGCAGTTCTTC; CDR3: CSASRTSGGANEQFF
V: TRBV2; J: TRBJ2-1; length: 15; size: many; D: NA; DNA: TGTGCCAGCAGTGACAGACGGAGACTAGAATCTGAGCAGTTCTTC; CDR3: CASSDRRRLESEQFF
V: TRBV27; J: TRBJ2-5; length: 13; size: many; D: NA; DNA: TGTGCCAGCAGTTTATCAGGGACGGGGACCCAGTACTTC; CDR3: CASSLSGTGTQYF
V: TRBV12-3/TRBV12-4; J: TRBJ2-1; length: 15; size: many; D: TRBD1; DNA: TGTGCCAGCAGTTTAGGGGACAGCCCCTACAATGAGCAGTTCTTC; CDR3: CASSLGDSPYNEQFF
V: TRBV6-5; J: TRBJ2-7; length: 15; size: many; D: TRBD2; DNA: TGTGCCAGCAGTTATAGCGGGGGGGACTCCTACGAGCAGTACTTC; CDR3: CASSYSGGDSYEQYF
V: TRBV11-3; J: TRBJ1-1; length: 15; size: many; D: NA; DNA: TGTGCCAGCAGCTCATGGGCAGGGAGGAACACTGAAGCTTTCTTT; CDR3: CASSSWAGRNTEAFF
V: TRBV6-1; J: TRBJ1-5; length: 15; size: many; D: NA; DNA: TGTGCCAGCAGCCAAGGAGGGGCGCATAATCAGCCCCAGCATTTT; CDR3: CASSQGGAHNQPQHF
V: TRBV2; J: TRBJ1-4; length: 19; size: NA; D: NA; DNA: TGTGCCAGCAGTACCTCCGGAGGGGACGCCCAGGCAAATAATGAAAAACTGTTTTTT; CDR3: CASSTSGGDAQANNEKLFF
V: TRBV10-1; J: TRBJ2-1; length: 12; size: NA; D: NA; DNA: TGCGCCAGCAGTGAGCGTTACAATGAGCAGTTCTTC; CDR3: CASSERYNEQFF
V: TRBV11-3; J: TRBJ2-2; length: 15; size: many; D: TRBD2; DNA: TGTGCCAGCAGCCTAGGCGGGGGGCGGTCCGGGGAGCTGTTTTTT; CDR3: CASSLGGGRSGELFF
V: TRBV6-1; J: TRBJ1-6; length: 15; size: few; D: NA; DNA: TGTGCCAGCAGCGAGATTGGGGGGCGTAATTCACCCCTCCACTTT; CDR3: CASSEIGGRNSPLHF